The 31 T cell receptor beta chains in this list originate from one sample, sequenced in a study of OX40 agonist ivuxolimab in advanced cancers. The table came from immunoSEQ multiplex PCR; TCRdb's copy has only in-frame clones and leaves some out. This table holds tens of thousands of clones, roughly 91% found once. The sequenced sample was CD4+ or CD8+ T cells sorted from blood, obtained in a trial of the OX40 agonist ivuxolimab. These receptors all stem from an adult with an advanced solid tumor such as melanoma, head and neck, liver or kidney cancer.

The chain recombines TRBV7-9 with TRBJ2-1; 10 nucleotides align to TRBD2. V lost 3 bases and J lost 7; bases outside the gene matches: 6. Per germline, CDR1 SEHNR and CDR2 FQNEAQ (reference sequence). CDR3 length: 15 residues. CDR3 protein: CASSFSGRKGNEQFF. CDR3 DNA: TGTGCCAGCAGCTTTAGCGGGAGGAAGGGAAATGAGCAGTTCTTC.

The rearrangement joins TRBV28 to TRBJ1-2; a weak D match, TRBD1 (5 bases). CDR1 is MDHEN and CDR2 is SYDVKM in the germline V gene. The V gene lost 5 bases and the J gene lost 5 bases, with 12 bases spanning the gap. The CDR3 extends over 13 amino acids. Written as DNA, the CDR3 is TGTGCCAGCAGTCTCGTGACAGCTTATGGCTACACCTTC. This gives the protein CASSLVTAYGYTF.

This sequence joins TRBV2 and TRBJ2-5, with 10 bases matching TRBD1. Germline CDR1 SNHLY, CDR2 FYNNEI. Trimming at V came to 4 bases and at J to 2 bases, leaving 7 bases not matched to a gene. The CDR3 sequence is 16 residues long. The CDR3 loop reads CASSVDRGHLQETQYF. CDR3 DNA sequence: TGTGCCAGCAGTGTTGACAGGGGGCATCTACAAGAGACCCAGTACTTC.

CDR3 amino acids: CASRPWGQGKYEQYF. Written as DNA, the CDR3 is TGTGCCAGCAGACCCTGGGGACAGGGGAAATACGAGCAGTACTTC. The chain uses TRBV27 and TRBJ2-7; TRBD1 matches at 10 bases. This CDR3 spans 15 amino acids. Germline CDR1 reads MNHEY; CDR2 reads SMNVEV (reference sequence). Trimming cost V 6 bases and J 4 bases; bases outside gene matches: 9.

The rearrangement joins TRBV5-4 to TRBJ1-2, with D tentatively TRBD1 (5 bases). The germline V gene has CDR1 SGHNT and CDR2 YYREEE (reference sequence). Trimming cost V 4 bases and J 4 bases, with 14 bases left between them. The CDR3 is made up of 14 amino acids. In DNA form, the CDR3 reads TGTGCCAGCAGCCCGGGGGGGGTTGGCTATGGCTACACCTTC. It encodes CASSPGGVGYGYTF.

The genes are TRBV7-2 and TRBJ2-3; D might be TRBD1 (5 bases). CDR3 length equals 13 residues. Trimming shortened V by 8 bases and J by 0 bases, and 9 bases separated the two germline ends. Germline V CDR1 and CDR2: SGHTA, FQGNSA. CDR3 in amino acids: CASGHPSTDTQYF. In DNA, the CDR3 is TGTGCCAGCGGACATCCTAGCACAGATACGCAGTATTTT. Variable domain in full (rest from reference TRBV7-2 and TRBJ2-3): GAGVSQSPSNKVTEKGKDVELRCDPISGHTALYWYRQSLGQGLEFLIYFQGNSAPDKSGLPSDRFSAERTGGSVSTLTIQRTQQEDSAVYLCASGHPSTDTQYFGPGTRLTVL.

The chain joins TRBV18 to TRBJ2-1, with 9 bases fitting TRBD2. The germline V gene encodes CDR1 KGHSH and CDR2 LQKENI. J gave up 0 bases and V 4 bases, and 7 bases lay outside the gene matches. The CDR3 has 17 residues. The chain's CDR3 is CASSLTNSGSSYNEQFF. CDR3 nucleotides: TGTGCCAGCTCACTAACCAATAGCGGGAGCTCCTACAATGAGCAGTTCTTC.

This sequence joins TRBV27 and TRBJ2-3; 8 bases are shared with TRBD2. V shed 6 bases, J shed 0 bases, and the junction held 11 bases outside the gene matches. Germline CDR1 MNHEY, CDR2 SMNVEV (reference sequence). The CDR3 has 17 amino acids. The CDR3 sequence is CASRKKGLVWSTDTQYF. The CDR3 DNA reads TGTGCCAGCAGGAAGAAGGGACTAGTCTGGAGCACAGATACGCAGTATTTT.

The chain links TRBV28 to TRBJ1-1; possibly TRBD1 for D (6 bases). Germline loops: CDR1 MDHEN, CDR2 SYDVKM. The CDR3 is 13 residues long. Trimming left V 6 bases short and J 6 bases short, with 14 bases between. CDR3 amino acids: CASRQGEGAEAFF. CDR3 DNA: TGTGCCAGCAGACAGGGAGAAGGCGCTGAAGCTTTCTTT.

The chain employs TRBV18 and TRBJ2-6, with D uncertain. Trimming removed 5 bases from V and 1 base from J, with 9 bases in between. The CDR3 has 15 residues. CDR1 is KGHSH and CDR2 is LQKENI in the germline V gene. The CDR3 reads CASSDSTSGANVLTF. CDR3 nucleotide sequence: TGTGCCAGCTCAGACTCGACTTCTGGGGCCAACGTCCTGACTTTC.

CDR3 protein: CASSVGWGGSYNEQFF. CDR3 nucleotides: TGTGCCAGCAGCGTAGGGTGGGGAGGCTCCTACAATGAGCAGTTCTTC. This chain uses TRBV9 with TRBJ2-1, with D possibly TRBD2 on 6 matching bases. The CDR3 is 16 amino acids. V lost 0 bases and J 0 bases, leaving 10 bases between the germline ends. Germline CDR1 is SGDLS and CDR2 is YYNGEE.

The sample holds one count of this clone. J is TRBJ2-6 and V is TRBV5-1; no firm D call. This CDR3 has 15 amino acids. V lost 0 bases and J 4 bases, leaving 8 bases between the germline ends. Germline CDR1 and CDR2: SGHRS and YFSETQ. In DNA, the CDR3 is TGCGCCAGCAGCTTGGGACTCCTGGGGGCCAACGTCCTGACTTTC. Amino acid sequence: CASSLGLLGANVLTF.

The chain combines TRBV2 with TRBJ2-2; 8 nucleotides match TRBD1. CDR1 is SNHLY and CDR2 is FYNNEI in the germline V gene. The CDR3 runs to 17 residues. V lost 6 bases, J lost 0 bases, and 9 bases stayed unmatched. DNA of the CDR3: TGTGCCAGCAGCACAGGGGGTCGGCTTGCGAACACCGGGGAGCTGTTTTTT. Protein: CASSTGGRLANTGELFF. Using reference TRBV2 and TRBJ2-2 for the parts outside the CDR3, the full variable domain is EPEVTQTPSHQVTQMGQEVILRCVPISNHLYFYWYRQILGQKVEFLVSFYNNEISEKSEIFDDQFSVERPDGSNFTLKIRSTKLEDSAMYFCASSTGGRLANTGELFFGEGSRLTVL.

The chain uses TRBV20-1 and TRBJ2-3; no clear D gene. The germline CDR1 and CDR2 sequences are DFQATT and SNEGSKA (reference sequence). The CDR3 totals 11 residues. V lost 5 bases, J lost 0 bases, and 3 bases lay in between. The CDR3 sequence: CSAESTDTQYF. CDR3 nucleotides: TGCAGTGCTGAAAGCACAGATACGCAGTATTTT.

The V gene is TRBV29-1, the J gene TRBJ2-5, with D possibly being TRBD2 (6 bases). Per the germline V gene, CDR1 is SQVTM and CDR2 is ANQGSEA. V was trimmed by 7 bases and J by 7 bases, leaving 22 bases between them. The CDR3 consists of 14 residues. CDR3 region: CSGRVGTLTGTQYF. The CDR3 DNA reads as TGCAGCGGTCGGGTTGGGACTCTAACAGGGACCCAGTACTTC.

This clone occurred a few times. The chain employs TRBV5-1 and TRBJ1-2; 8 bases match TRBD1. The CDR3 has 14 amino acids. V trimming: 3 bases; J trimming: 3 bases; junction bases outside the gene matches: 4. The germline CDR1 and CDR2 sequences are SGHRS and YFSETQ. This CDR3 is CASSSGQGDYGYTF. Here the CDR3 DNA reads TGCGCCAGCAGCTCCGGACAGGGTGACTATGGCTACACCTTC.

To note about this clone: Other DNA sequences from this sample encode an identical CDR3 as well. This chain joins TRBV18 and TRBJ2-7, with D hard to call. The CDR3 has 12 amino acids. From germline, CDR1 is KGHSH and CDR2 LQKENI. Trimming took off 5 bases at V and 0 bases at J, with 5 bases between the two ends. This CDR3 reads CASSASSYEQYF. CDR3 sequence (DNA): TGTGCCAGCTCAGCGAGCTCCTACGAGCAGTACTTC.

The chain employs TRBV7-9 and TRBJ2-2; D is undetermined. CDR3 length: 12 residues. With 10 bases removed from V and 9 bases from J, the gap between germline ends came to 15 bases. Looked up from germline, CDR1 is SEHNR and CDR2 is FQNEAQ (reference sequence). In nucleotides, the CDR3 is TGTGCCACTAACCCCCAGACCTGGGAGCTGTTTTTT. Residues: CATNPQTWELFF.

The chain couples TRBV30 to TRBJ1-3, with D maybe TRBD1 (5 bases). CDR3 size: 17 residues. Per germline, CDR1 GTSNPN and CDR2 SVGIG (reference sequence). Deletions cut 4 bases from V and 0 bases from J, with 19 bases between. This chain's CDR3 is CAWNWGIHNNSGNTIYF. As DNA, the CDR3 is TGTGCCTGGAATTGGGGGATACACAATAACTCTGGAAACACCATATATTTT.

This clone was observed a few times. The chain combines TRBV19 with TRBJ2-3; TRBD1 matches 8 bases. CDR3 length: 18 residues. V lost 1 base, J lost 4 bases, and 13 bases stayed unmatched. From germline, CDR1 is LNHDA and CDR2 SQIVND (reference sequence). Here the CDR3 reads CASSIGPGAGGVPDTQYF. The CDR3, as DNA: TGTGCCAGTAGTATAGGGCCAGGGGCAGGGGGCGTTCCAGATACGCAGTATTTT.

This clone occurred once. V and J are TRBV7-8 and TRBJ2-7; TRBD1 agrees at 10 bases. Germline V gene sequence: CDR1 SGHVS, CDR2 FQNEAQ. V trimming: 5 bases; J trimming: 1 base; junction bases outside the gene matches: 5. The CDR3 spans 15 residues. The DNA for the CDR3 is TGTGCCAGCAGCCTGCGGACAGGGGGATCCTACGAGCAGTACGTC. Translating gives CASSLRTGGSYEQYV.

The CDR3 region has the DNA TGTGCCAGCAGCGTCATGGGACTGGACTCCTACAATGAGCAGTTCTTC. As protein: CASSVMGLDSYNEQFF. V usage is TRBV9 and J usage is TRBJ2-1; a weak D match, TRBD2 (6 bases). CDR3 length equals 16 residues. Between the trimmed V and J ends, which lost 2 bases and 0 bases, there was a span of 12 bases. CDR1 SGDLS and CDR2 YYNGEE come from the germline V gene.

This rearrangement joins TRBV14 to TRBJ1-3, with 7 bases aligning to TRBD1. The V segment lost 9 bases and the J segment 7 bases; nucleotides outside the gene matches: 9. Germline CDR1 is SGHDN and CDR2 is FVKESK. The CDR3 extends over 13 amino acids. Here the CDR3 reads CASATGQSNTIYF. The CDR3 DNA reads TGTGCCAGTGCGACAGGGCAGAGCAACACCATATATTTT.

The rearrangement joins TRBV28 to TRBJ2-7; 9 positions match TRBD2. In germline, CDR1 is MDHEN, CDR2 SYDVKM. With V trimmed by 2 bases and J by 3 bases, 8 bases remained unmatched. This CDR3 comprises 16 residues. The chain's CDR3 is CASSLGGTSILYEQYF. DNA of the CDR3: TGTGCCAGCAGTTTAGGGGGGACTAGCATCCTCTACGAGCAGTACTTC. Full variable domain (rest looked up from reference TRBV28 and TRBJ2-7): DVKVTQSSRYLVKRTGEKVFLECVQDMDHENMFWYRQDPGLGLRLIYFSYDVKMKEKGDIPEGYSVSREKKERFSLILESASTNQTSMYLCASSLGGTSILYEQYFGPGTRLTVT.

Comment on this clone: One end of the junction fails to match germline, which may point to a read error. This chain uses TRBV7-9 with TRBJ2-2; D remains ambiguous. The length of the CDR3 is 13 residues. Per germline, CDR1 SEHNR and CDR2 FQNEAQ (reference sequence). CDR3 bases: TGTGCCAGCAGCTTAGTGAACGCCGGGGAGCTGTTTTTT. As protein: CASSLVNAGELFF.

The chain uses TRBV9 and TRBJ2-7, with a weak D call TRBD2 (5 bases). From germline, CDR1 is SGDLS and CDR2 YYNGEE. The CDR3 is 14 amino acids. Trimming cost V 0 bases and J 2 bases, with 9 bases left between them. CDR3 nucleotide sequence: TGTGCCAGCAGCGTAGAGAGCGGACCCTACGAGCAGTACTTC. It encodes CASSVESGPYEQYF.

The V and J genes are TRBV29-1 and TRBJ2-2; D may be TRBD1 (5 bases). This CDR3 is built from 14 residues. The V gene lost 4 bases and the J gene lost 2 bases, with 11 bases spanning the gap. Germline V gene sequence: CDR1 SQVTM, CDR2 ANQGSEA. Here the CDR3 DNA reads TGCAGCGTTGCTAAACAGGCTAACACCGGGGAGCTGTTTTTT. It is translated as CSVAKQANTGELFF.

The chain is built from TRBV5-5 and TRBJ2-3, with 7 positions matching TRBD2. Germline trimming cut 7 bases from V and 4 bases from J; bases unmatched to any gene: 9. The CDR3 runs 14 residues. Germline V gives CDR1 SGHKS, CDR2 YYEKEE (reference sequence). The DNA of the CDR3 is TGTGCCAGCGGGAAGCTAGCGGATCCAGATACGCAGTATTTT. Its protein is CASGKLADPDTQYF.

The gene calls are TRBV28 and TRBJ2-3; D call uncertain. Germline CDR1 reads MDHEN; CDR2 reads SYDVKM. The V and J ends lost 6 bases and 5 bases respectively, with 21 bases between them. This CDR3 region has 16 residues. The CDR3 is CASSTPRSRGRDTQYF. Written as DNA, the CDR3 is TGTGCCAGCAGCACCCCAAGATCCCGCGGTCGAGATACGCAGTATTTT.

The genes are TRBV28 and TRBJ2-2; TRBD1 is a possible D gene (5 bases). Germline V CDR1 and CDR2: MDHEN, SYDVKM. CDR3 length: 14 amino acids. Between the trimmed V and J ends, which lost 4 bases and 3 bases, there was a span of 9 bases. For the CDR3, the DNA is TGTGCCAGCAGTTCGGCAGGGTACACCGGGGAGCTGTTTTTT. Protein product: CASSSAGYTGELFF.

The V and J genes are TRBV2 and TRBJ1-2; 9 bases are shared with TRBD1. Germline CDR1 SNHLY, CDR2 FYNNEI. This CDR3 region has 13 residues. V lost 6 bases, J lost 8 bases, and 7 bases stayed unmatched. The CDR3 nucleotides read TGTGCCAGCAGACAACAGGGGGCCGACGGCTACACCTTC. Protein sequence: CASRQQGADGYTF.